The 13 T cell receptor beta chains reported below all come from one sample, sequenced in a study of blood T cell repertoires in COVID-19. Repertoires were generated with immunoSEQ multiplex PCR, while TCRdb's copy carries only in-frame clones and drops some. The table includes about 160,000 clones, around 84% detected once. The material sequenced was peripheral blood. The receptor source for this set is a man aged 35 to 55 with acute or convalescent COVID-19.

The V call is TRBV7-2, the J call TRBJ1-2; D is perhaps TRBD1 (5 bases). The CDR3 is made up of 13 amino acids. Germline V lookup: CDR1 SGHTA, CDR2 FQGNSA. The V end was cut by 6 bases, the J end by 3 bases, with 11 bases between. CDR3 sequence: CASRPDSDYGYTF. CDR3 DNA sequence: TGTGCCAGCAGGCCCGACAGCGACTATGGCTACACCTTC.

The rearrangement joins TRBV5-4 to TRBJ2-7; 10 nucleotides match TRBD2. J gave up 6 bases and V 3 bases, and 3 bases lay outside the gene matches. Germline V gene sequence: CDR1 SGHNT, CDR2 YYREEE (reference sequence). This CDR3 spans 13 amino acids. The DNA of the CDR3 is TGTGCCAGCAGCTCCACTAGCGGGGTCGAGCAGTACTTC. Amino acids: CASSSTSGVEQYF.

V gene TRBV19 combines with J gene TRBJ1-3, with unresolved D. The V gene lost 3 bases and the J gene lost 2 bases, with 5 bases spanning the gap. Looked up from germline, CDR1 is LNHDA and CDR2 is SQIVND (reference sequence). The CDR3 spans 13 residues. CDR3 in DNA: TGTGCCAGTAGTATTCTCGCTGGAAACACCATATATTTT. This encodes CASSILAGNTIYF.

The chain couples TRBV11-2 to TRBJ2-7; D call uncertain. The V and J ends lost 0 bases and 7 bases respectively, with 7 bases between them. Per germline, CDR1 SGHAT and CDR2 FQNNGV. The CDR3 has 12 amino acids. CDR3 loop: CASSLDVVEQYF. In DNA form, the CDR3 reads TGTGCCAGCAGCTTAGACGTAGTAGAGCAGTACTTC.

The chain joins TRBV18 to TRBJ2-7, with 7 bases matching TRBD1. Per the germline V gene, CDR1 is KGHSH and CDR2 is LQKENI. The CDR3 has 13 residues. V shed 5 bases and J 2 bases; nucleotides not matched to a gene: 3. The CDR3 loop reads CASSEGTAYEQYF. CDR3 nucleotide sequence: TGTGCCAGCTCAGAGGGGACAGCCTACGAGCAGTACTTC.

The chain has TRBV19 and TRBJ1-5; the D gene is possibly TRBD1 (5 bases). The CDR3 is 17 residues long. The germline gives CDR1 LNHDA, CDR2 SQIVND (reference sequence). The V end was cut by 1 base, the J end by 9 bases, with 22 bases between. CDR3 sequence reads: CASSIVRDWRSIWPQHF. The CDR3, as DNA: TGTGCCAGTAGTATAGTCAGGGACTGGCGCTCAATATGGCCCCAGCATTTT. Full variable domain (missing parts from reference TRBV19 and TRBJ1-5): DGGITQSPKYLFRKEGQNVTLSCEQNLNHDAMYWYRQDPGQGLRLIYYSQIVNDFQKGDIAEGYSVSREKKESFPLTVTSAQKNPTAFYLCASSIVRDWRSIWPQHFGDGTRLSIL.

This clone was observed a single time. J is TRBJ1-1 and V is TRBV10-3; possibly TRBD1 for D (6 bases). Germline loops: CDR1 ENHRY, CDR2 SYGVKD. The CDR3 has 12 amino acids. V was clipped by 6 bases and J by 3 bases, with 8 bases between them. The CDR3 protein is CAIRDSYTEAFF. In DNA form, the CDR3 reads TGTGCCATCAGGGACAGTTACACTGAAGCTTTCTTT.

The chain has TRBV9 and TRBJ2-5; 8 nucleotides agree with TRBD1. V lost 0 bases to trimming and J lost 6 bases; unmatched junction nucleotides: 7. The V gene's germline CDR1 is SGDLS and CDR2 YYNGEE. The CDR3 length is 15 residues. Written as DNA, the CDR3 is TGTGCCAGCAGCGTAGCCCCGACAGGGGTCAAGACCCAGTACTTC. This encodes CASSVAPTGVKTQYF.

The chain links TRBV5-4 to TRBJ2-3, with 8 bases matching TRBD1. This CDR3 is built from 15 residues. The junction had 7 bases not matched to a gene; V was cut back by 3 bases and J by 4 bases. Germline V gene sequence: CDR1 SGHNT, CDR2 YYREEE (reference sequence). CDR3 in DNA: TGTGCCAGCAGCTCGTTAGGGACAGGATCAGATACGCAGTATTTT. Residues: CASSSLGTGSDTQYF. Based on the CDR3 plus reference TRBV5-4 and TRBJ2-3, the full variable domain is ETGVTQSPTHLIKTRGQQVTLRCSSQSGHNTVSWYQQALGQGPQFIFQYYREEENGRGNFPPRFSGLQFPNYSSELNVNALELDDSALYLCASSSLGTGSDTQYFGPGTRLTVL.

The V and J genes are TRBV6-5 and TRBJ1-1; weak D call: TRBD1 (6 bases). The ends were cut back, 6 bases at V and 1 base at J, with 9 bases in the middle. CDR1 and CDR2 from the germline V gene are MNHEY and SVGAGI. The CDR3 consists of 13 residues. The DNA of the CDR3 is TGTGCCAGCAGGACACAGGGGAACACTGAAGCTTTCTTT. Protein product: CASRTQGNTEAFF.

The genes are TRBV6-5 and TRBJ1-2; 8 bases align to TRBD1. Trimming cost V 2 bases and J 4 bases; bases outside gene matches: 6. This CDR3 spans 15 amino acids. CDR1 MNHEY and CDR2 SVGAGI come from the germline V gene. The CDR3 DNA sequence: TGTGCCAGCAGTTACCAAGGACAGGGCAGCTATGGCTACACCTTC. This codes for CASSYQGQGSYGYTF.

This clone has just a few counts. The rearrangement uses TRBV5-4 and TRBJ1-2; D ambiguous. The germline CDR1 and CDR2 sequences are SGHNT and YYREEE (reference sequence). The CDR3 contains 15 residues. Trimming took 4 bases from V and 6 from J, leaving 19 bases between them. In DNA form, the CDR3 reads TGTGCCAGCAGCCCCAGCACGTTCGGGGAGGATGGCTACACCTTC. It encodes CASSPSTFGEDGYTF. The full variable domain, rest sourced from reference TRBV5-4 and TRBJ1-2, is ETGVTQSPTHLIKTRGQQVTLRCSSQSGHNTVSWYQQALGQGPQFIFQYYREEENGRGNFPPRFSGLQFPNYSSELNVNALELDDSALYLCASSPSTFGEDGYTFGSGTRLTVV.

This chain connects TRBV5-1 to TRBJ1-2, with unresolved D. Trimming took off 4 bases at V and 0 bases at J, with 7 bases between the two ends. The CDR3 spans 13 residues. Germline CDR1 is SGHRS and CDR2 is YFSETQ. The CDR3 nucleotides are TGCGCCAGCAGCCGGGGATCTAACTATGGCTACACCTTC. Protein product: CASSRGSNYGYTF. Based on the CDR3 plus reference TRBV5-1 and TRBJ1-2, the full variable domain is KAGVTQTPRYLIKTRGQQVTLSCSPISGHRSVSWYQQTPGQGLQFLFEYFSETQRNKGNFPGRFSGRQFSNSRSEMNVSTLELGDSALYLCASSRGSNYGYTFGSGTRLTVV.